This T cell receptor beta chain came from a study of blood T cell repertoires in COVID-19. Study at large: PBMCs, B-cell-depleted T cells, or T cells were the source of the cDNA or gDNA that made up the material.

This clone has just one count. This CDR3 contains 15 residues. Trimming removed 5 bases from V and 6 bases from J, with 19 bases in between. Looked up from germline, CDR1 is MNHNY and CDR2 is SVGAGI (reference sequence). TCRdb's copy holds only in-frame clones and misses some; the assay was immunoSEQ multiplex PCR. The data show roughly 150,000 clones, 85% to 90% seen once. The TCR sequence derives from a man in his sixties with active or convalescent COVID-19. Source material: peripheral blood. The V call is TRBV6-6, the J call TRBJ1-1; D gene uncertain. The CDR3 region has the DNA TGTGCCAGCAGTCAGATACTCCAATATATCTCTGAAGCTTTCTTT. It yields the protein CASSQILQYISEAFF.